This T cell receptor beta chain was captured by sequencing in a study of blood T cell repertoires in COVID-19. At the level of the study: Some COVID-19 samples were acute and others convalescent; all came from the United States, Italy and Spain.

This clone was seen ten or more times. This CDR3 is 16 amino acids long. With 1 base removed from V and 5 bases from J, the gap between germline ends came to 15 bases. The germline V gene has CDR1 SGHAT and CDR2 FQDESV (reference sequence). Methods used by the authors: Reference gene primer amplification gave estimated nucleated cell counts. Using immunoSEQ multiplex PCR, the repertoire was profiled, and TCRdb retains in-frame clones only, with some absent. That table is the source of V, J and clone size, and D and trimming were worked out from the DNA. This table has 140,000 to 150,000 clones, around 72% appearing once.

This chain links TRBV11-1 with TRBJ2-1; D may be TRBD2 (5 bases). The sequence derives from a woman aged 55-75 years with acute or convalescent COVID-19. Specimen: peripheral blood. CDR3 nucleotides: TGTGCCAGCAGCTTAGGCCAGCGGAGCCGGAACAATGAGCAGTTCTTC. This sequence encodes CASSLGQRSRNNEQFF.